The clone carrying this T cell receptor beta chain was counted only a few times. The data were obtained in a study of blood T cell repertoires in COVID-19. Study in general: The United States, Italy and Spain were the sources of the acute and convalescent COVID-19 samples. Sources were T cells, B-cell-depleted T cells, or PBMCs; the material itself was cDNA or gDNA.

Source study methods: Cell counts per sample came from amplifying reference gene primers. Clones were sequenced by immunoSEQ multiplex PCR, and TCRdb holds only the in-frame ones, with some missing. D and trimming were read from the DNA, whereas the V and J calls and clone size are those reported in that table. This sample has more than 70,000 clones, with 87% found just once. The germline CDR1 and CDR2 sequences are SGHRS and YFSETQ. The V segment lost 6 bases and the J segment 0 bases; nucleotides outside the gene matches: 7. CDR3 length equals 16 residues. The chain has TRBV5-1 and TRBJ2-3; TRBD1 matches at 10 bases. Sequenced sample: peripheral blood. The receptor's source is a woman between 50 and 59 years old with active or convalescent COVID-19. The CDR3 nucleotides read TGCGCCAGCAACCGGGGACAGGGGCCGAGCACAGATACGCAGTATTTT. Translated: CASNRGQGPSTDTQYF.